This T cell receptor beta chain was sequenced for a study of beta chain features in type 1 diabetes (dated by TCRdb to 2017 to 2018). Study-wide context: No differences in mean age, gender distribution, total cell number or subset yield were found between patients and healthy donors. In the study, TCRB repertoires of sorted circulating CD4+ T cell subsets from recently diagnosed type 1 diabetes patients were compared with those of matched healthy donors. Whereas all 30 or so donors provided naive and central memory subsets, regulatory and stem cell-like memory subsets were isolated from just 8 patients and roughly 8 healthy donors. A total of about 100,000,000 sorted cells were examined across all samples, and RNA yield correlated strongly with the number of cells per subset.

All of the isolated RNA was reverse transcribed with the High Capacity cDNA Reverse Transcription Kit, so expressed TCRB transcripts were sequenced. Naive, central memory and regulatory T cell samples underwent deep immunoSEQ sequencing, averaging around 4 million total reads per sample. Sorted cells were lysed in RLT buffer, and RNA was extracted using DNase-treated RNeasy Micro or Mini kits according to cell number. To prevent cross-contamination, each cell subset was processed individually, whereas patient and healthy donor samples were processed jointly. TCRB sequences were amplified from cDNA with the immunoSEQ multiplex PCR, producing 87-bp fragments spanning the CDR3 region. Sequencing of the amplicons was done on the Illumina HiSeq platform. For the original study's pipeline: PCR bias was computationally corrected using synthetic template baselines, reads within Hamming distance 2 were collapsed, and singletons that could not be merged were discarded. Reads were aligned against IMGT so that V, D and J genes, CDR3 length and insertions or deletions at six rearrangement sites could be assigned. Within each subset, clonotype counts were normalized to sorted cell number, after which true diversity and Gini coefficients were computed with the tcR R package. Repertoire sharing was quantified using the overlap coefficient calculated on TCRB nucleotide sequences. Out-of-frame TCRB sequences from naive cells were analyzed to stand in for the pre-selection repertoire. Entries here come from immuneACCESS through TCRdb and include only in-frame sequences with V and J called. Some clones fail to appear in such tables; in the studies checked, an unresolved V gene covers under half of the shortfall, and the cause of the remainder is unknown. V and J calls and clone size are those listed in that table; D and trimming were worked out from the DNA. The sample table contains about 160,000 clones; only one count was recorded for 63% of them. The ten largest make up about 0.1% of the sample.

Points on this clone: Its antigen is not yet known. No much larger clone is present one base from it, and per-base qualities are unavailable.

V is reduced by 5 bases and J by 5 bases, leaving a spacing of 9 bases between them. CDR1 and CDR2 are drawn from the germline V gene: SGHVS, FQNEAQ. The CDR3 contains 12 residues, cysteine and phenylalanine counted. CDR3 DNA is the only sequence kept; it has 36 bases, read in frame from the first base. Each donor gave one peripheral blood draw, approximately 120 mL on average, collected into heparinised tubes. A BD FACSAria II was used to sort naive, central memory, regulatory and stem cell-like memory CD4+ T cells with a panel that included CD45RO, CCR7, CD25, CD127, CD95 and CD27. Purity was above 95% for every sorted population. PBMCs were isolated immediately by Lymphoprep density gradient centrifugation and stained directly without culture. To minimize batch effects, samples were stained and sorted in pairs, one healthy donor with one patient per experiment. Study-level results and caveats: Because cDNA was sequenced instead of genomic DNA, highly expressing activated cells could be over-represented, though the groups showed no difference in activation or CD3 levels. In all four CD4+ subsets, TCRB CDR3 length was moderately but significantly shorter in type 1 diabetes patients. Naive, central memory and regulatory TCRB repertoires appeared to be more similar among patients than among healthy donors. Shorter templates might have been favored by PCR, but patient and control samples were amplified and corrected together, so both groups would have been affected equally by any skew. Because small numbers of individuals were included in the HLA sub-analyses, any influence of HLA type on TCRB rearrangement was left unresolved. At VDJ recombination sites, type 1 diabetes patients had fewer insertions and more deleted nucleotides, which implies abnormalities in thymic rearrangement.

Sequencing was performed on naive CD4+ T cells from blood. The cell subset or site label here, explained by the study, means: true naive CD4+ T cells. This sequence originates from a man younger than 40 with type 1 diabetes. The sequence joins TRBV7-8 to TRBJ1-2; there is no confident call for the D gene. The DNA sequence reads TGTGCCAGCAGCGAGTCGGGGTATGGCTACACCTTC. Translated, it reads CASSESGYGYTF.